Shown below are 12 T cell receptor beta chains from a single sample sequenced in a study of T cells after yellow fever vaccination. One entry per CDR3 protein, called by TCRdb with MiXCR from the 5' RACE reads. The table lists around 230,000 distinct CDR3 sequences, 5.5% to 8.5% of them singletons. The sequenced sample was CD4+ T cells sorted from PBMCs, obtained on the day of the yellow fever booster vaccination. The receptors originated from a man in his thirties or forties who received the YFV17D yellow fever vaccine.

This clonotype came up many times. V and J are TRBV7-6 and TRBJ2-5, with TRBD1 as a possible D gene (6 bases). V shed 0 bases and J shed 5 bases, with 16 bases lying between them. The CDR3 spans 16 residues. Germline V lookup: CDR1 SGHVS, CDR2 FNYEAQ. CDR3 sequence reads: CASSLAGAGVTETQYF. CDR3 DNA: TGTGCCAGCAGCTTAGCGGGGGCAGGGGTTACGGAGACCCAGTACTTC.

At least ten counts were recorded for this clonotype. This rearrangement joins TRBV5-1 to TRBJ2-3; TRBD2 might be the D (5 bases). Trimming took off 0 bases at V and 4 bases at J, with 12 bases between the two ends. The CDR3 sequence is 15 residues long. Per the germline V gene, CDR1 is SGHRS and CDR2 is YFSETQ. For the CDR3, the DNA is TGCGCCAGCAGCTTGGAGACTAATCAACCAGATACGCAGTATTTT. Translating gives CASSLETNQPDTQYF.

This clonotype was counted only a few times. This CDR3 is CASSLLQAGVETQYF. CDR3 nucleotide sequence: TGTGCCAGCAGCTTACTACAAGCCGGTGTGGAGACCCAGTACTTC. The chain is built from TRBV7-8 and TRBJ2-5; no reliable D call. In germline, CDR1 is SGHVS, CDR2 FQNEAQ. The CDR3 consists of 15 residues. V lost 2 bases and J 5 bases, leaving 15 bases between the germline ends.

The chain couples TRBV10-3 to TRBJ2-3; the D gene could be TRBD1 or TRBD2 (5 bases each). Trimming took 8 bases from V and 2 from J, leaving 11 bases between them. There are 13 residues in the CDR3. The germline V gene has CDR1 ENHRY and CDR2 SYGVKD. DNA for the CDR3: TGTGCCATCCGGGGCATCTCCACAGATACGCAGTATTTT. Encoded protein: CAIRGISTDTQYF.

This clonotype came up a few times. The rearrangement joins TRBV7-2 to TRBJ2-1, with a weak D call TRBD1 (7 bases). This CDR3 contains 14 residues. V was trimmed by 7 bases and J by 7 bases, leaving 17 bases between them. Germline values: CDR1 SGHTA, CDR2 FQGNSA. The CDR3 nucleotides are TGTGCCAGCACCCGGAGGGGGCAGGGGAATGAGCAGTTCTTC. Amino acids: CASTRRGQGNEQFF.

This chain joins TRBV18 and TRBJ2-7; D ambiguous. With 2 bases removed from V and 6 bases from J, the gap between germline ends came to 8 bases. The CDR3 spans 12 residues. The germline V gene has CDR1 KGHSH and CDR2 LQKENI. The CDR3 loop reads CASSPATREQYF. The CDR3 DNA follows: TGTGCCAGCTCACCAGCTACCCGCGAGCAGTACTTC.

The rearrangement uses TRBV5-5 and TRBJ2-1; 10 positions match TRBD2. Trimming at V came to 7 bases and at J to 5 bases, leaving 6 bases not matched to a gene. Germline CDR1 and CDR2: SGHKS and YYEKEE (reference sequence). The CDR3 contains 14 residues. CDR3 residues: CASSTLAGDNEQFF. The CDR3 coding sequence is TGTGCCAGCTCAACCCTAGCGGGAGACAATGAGCAGTTCTTC. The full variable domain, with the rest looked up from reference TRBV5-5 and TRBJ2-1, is DAGVTQSPTHLIKTRGQQVTLRCSPISGHKSVSWYQQVLGQGPQFIFQYYEKEERGRGNFPDRFSARQFPNYSSELNVNALLLGDSALYLCASSTLAGDNEQFFGPGTRLTVL.

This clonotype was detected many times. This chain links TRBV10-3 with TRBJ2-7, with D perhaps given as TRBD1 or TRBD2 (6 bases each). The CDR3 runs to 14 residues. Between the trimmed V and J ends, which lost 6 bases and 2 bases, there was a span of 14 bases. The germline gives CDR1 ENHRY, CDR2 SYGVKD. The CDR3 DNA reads TGTGCCATCAGGAATGGGGGGCTCGCCTACGAGCAGTACTTC. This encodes CAIRNGGLAYEQYF.

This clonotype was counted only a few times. DNA for the CDR3: TGCGCCAGCAGCTTTCAGCTGCCCGGGGAGCTGTTTTTT. Protein: CASSFQLPGELFF. J is TRBJ2-2 and V is TRBV5-1; D is unclear. V lost 2 bases and J lost 6, with 8 bases in between. The CDR3 contains 13 residues. Germline V gene sequence: CDR1 SGHRS, CDR2 YFSETQ. The full variable domain, its missing parts supplied by reference TRBV5-1 and TRBJ2-2, is KAGVTQTPRYLIKTRGQQVTLSCSPISGHRSVSWYQQTPGQGLQFLFEYFSETQRNKGNFPGRFSGRQFSNSRSEMNVSTLELGDSALYLCASSFQLPGELFFGEGSRLTVL.

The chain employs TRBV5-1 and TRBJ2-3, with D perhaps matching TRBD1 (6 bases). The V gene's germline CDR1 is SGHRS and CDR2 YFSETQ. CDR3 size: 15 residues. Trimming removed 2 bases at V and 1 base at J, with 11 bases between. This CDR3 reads CASSFPGQGTDTQYF. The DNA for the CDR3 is TGCGCCAGCAGCTTTCCGGGACAAGGCACAGATACGCAGTATTTT.

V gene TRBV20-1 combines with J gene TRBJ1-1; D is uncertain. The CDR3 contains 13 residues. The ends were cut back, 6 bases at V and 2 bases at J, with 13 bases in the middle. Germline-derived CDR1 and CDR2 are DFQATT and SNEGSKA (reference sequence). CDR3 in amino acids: CSAITAPNTEAFF. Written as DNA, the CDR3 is TGCAGTGCCATTACGGCGCCAAACACTGAAGCTTTCTTT.

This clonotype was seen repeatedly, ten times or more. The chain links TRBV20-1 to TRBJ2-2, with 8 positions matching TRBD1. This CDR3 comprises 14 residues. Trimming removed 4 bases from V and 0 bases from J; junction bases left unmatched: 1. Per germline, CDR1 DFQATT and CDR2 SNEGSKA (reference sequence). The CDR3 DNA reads TGCAGTGCTATGGGACAGGCGAACACCGGGGAGCTGTTTTTT. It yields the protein CSAMGQANTGELFF.